There are many counts of the clone carrying this T cell receptor beta chain. What it binds is unknown. These data come from a study of response to subunit inactivated influenza vaccine. General study points: With each seasonal influenza vaccination, the authors suggested, few new T cells are recruited.

Trimming stripped 2 bases from V and 6 bases from J, with 13 bases between. CDR3 length: 13 amino acids. Germline CDR1 reads DFQATT; CDR2 reads SNEGSKA (reference sequence). Each CDR3 protein is one row after TCRdb ran MiXCR on the RT-PCR reads. Here the sample spans fewer than 600,000 distinct CDR3 sequences, less than 7.5% being singletons. Sequences were derived from PBMCs from blood, sampled around 2 years after vaccination. V gene TRBV20-1 combines with J gene TRBJ2-5, with D possibly being TRBD2 (6 bases). This TCR was sampled from a man between 50 and 70 years old who received an inactivated influenza vaccine. The chain's CDR3 is CSARPGGGKTQYF. The CDR3 DNA is TGCAGTGCTAGACCCGGGGGTGGAAAGACCCAGTACTTC.